This TCR beta chain appears in the sequencing data of a study of blood T cells in healthy people across ages. Russia was home to the donors, healthy Caucasian individuals aged roughly 6 to 90. Every donor contributed about 10 milliliters of peripheral blood by blood draw. The use of a sample-barcoded 5' primer and a J-beta primer mix characterized a second PCR of about 7 to 12 cycles. TCRdb redid the calling of the 5' RACE reads with MiXCR, one entry per CDR3 protein. Among some 890,000 distinct CDR3 sequences listed, 25% to 35% were seen once. In its sample, this clonotype was seen a few times. The junction departs from the called germline gene at one end, perhaps through a read error. Germline-derived CDR1 and CDR2 are SSHAT and FNYEAQ (reference sequence). This CDR3 has 15 residues. In addition, the sample was reused for a study of T cells of mothers and their children. That publication notes: The M1S primer of the second PCR added sample barcodes and 2-4 random nucleotides.

What was sequenced was blood. The clonotype originates from a woman aged 40 to 49 in good health. The chain couples TRBV7-7 to TRBJ2-5; the match to TRBD1 covers 8 bases. CDR3 nucleotides: TGTGCTAGCAGCTTAGCTGGACAGGGAGAAGAGACCCAGTACTTC. This translates into CASSLAGQGEETQYF.